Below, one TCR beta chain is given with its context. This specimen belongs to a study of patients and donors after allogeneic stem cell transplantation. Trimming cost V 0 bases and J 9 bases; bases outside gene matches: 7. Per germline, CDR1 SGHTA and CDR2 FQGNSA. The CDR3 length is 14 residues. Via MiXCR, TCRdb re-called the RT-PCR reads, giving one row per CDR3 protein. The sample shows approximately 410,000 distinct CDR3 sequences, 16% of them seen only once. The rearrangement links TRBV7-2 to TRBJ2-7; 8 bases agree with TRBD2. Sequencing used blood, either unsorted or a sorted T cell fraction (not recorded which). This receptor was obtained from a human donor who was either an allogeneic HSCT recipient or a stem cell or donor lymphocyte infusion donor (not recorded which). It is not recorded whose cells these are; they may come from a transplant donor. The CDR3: CASSLAHGLAVQYF. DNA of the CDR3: TGTGCCAGCAGCTTAGCGCACGGACTAGCAGTGCAGTACTTC.